This T cell receptor beta chain emerged from a study of T-cell memory formation after mild COVID-19. Study-wide background: Largely donor-specific TCR clusters were found.

Study results and caveats: A subset of responding clones appeared in pre-infection memory, suggesting cross-reactive memory joined. CD4/CD8 balance held among clones contracting day 15 to 85, and later expanders leaned CD4+.

There are many counts of this clonotype. The target antigen is unknown. TCRdb recomputed calls from the 5' RACE reads with MiXCR, one row per CDR3 protein. Of about 200,000 distinct CDR3 sequences detected, over 9% appear once; the ten largest clones hold 3.5%. This CDR3 is 14 amino acids long. The ends were cut back, 7 bases at V and 8 bases at J, with 15 bases in the middle. Germline lookup yields CDR1 WSHSY and CDR2 SAAADI. Sequencing input: PBMCs or a T cell subset sorted from them (not recorded which). The clonotype was recovered from a man aged 18 to 30 who had mild COVID-19 (a few samples of this study predate the infection). Cell type and time point are not known. The chain uses TRBV10-2 and TRBJ1-6; tentative D call: TRBD1 (6 bases). The CDR3 protein is CASKFFRGDSPLHF. The CDR3 DNA sequence: TGCGCCAGCAAGTTCTTCAGGGGCGATTCACCCCTCCACTTT.